This note documents a single T cell receptor (beta chain) sequence. Its antigen is not known. Germline assignment: CDR1 SGHRS and CDR2 YFSETQ. This CDR3 is built from 14 residues. Deletions cut 0 bases from V and 5 bases from J, with 9 bases between. This sample was taken from a study of T cell responses to AZD1222 COVID-19 vaccine. The repertoire was sequenced with immunoSEQ multiplex PCR; TCRdb's copy has only in-frame clones and lacks some. Here the sample spans roughly 150,000 clones, about 89% being singletons. Study results and caveats: With two AZD1222 doses given, Spike-specific TCR breadth and depth both rose. Donors were largely white British and mainly female; clonal diversity was possibly underestimated. Only five to seven AZD1222 recipients tested seropositive at baseline.

This chain links TRBV5-1 with TRBJ2-1, with D tentatively TRBD2 (5 bases). The source material was peripheral blood, sampled 28 days after the second AZD1222 dose. The sequence came from an adult who received the AZD1222 COVID-19 vaccine. CDR3 in DNA: TGCGCCAGCAGCTTGGAAGGACTTAACAATGAGCAGTTCTTC. The encoded protein is CASSLEGLNNEQFF. Full variable domain (rest looked up from reference TRBV5-1 and TRBJ2-1): KAGVTQTPRYLIKTRGQQVTLSCSPISGHRSVSWYQQTPGQGLQFLFEYFSETQRNKGNFPGRFSGRQFSNSRSEMNVSTLELGDSALYLCASSLEGLNNEQFFGPGTRLTVL.